This passage covers 10 T cell receptor beta chains from one sample sequenced in a study of T-cell reconstitution after alpha-beta-depleted transplantation in children. Library preparation (for TCRbeta) was performed with unique molecular identifiers. One entry per CDR3 protein, called by TCRdb with MiXCR from the PCR reads. Among hundreds of thousands of distinct CDR3 sequences listed, 9.9% were seen once. The sample in question was PBMCs from the stem cell graft donor, obtained from the stem cell graft. These receptors originate from a human donor who donated a stem cell graft to a child with SCID.

This chain uses TRBV5-1 with TRBJ1-5; D call uncertain. This CDR3 comprises 16 residues. V was shortened by 1 base and J by 0 bases, with 11 bases between the two germline ends. CDR1 and CDR2 from the germline V gene are SGHRS and YFSETQ. CDR3 DNA sequence: TGCGCCAGCAGCTTGTCCGGCAGGAATAGCAATCAGCCCCAGCATTTT. Translation gives CASSLSGRNSNQPQHF.

This clonotype was seen at least ten times. The chain couples TRBV20-1 to TRBJ2-5; no clear D. The CDR3 totals 14 residues. Trimming stripped 4 bases from V and 2 bases from J, with 14 bases between. CDR1 DFQATT and CDR2 SNEGSKA come from the germline V gene (reference sequence). CDR3 in amino acids: CSATPRRVQETQYF. The DNA of the CDR3 is TGCAGTGCTACCCCCCGGAGAGTACAAGAGACCCAGTACTTC.

This clonotype was counted only a few times. The chain recombines TRBV12-3 or TRBV12-4 with TRBJ2-1; tentative D call: TRBD1 (6 bases). The CDR3 is 13 residues long. V was shortened by 3 bases and J by 9 bases, with 12 bases between the two germline ends. CDR3 sequence (DNA): TGTGCCAGCAGTTTTCAGGGGCAGCTTGAGCAGTTCTTC. The encoded protein is CASSFQGQLEQFF.

V and J are TRBV12-3 or TRBV12-4 and TRBJ2-7; no reliable D call. The CDR3 has 15 residues. V was pared by 6 bases and J by 0 bases, with 15 bases between. CDR3 sequence reads: CASSPTSLSSYEQYF. As DNA, the CDR3 is TGTGCCAGCAGCCCCACGAGCCTAAGCTCCTACGAGCAGTACTTC.

This clonotype was recorded a few times. The V gene is TRBV9, the J gene TRBJ1-6; D unclear. V shed 0 bases and J shed 8 bases, with 15 bases lying between them. CDR1 is SGDLS, CDR2 YYNGEE, per germline. This CDR3 has 16 amino acids. Here the CDR3 reads CASSVGMGVRDSPLHF. CDR3 DNA sequence: TGTGCCAGCAGCGTAGGGATGGGAGTCAGAGATTCACCCCTCCACTTT.

This clonotype was observed a few times. V usage is TRBV20-1 and J usage is TRBJ2-1; D is undetermined. The CDR3 spans 18 residues. V dropped 1 base and J dropped 0 bases, with 19 bases sitting between them. Per the germline V gene, CDR1 is DFQATT and CDR2 is SNEGSKA (reference sequence). CDR3: CSARGPSARLSSYNEQFF. CDR3 DNA: TGCAGTGCTAGAGGACCCTCCGCAAGGTTAAGCTCCTACAATGAGCAGTTCTTC.

This clonotype was seen repeatedly, ten times or more. Here the CDR3 reads CASSSWNTEAFF. The CDR3, as DNA: TGTGCCAGCAGCTCCTGGAACACTGAAGCTTTCTTT. The chain has TRBV9 and TRBJ1-1; no firm D call. CDR1 SGDLS and CDR2 YYNGEE come from the germline V gene. This CDR3 is built from 12 residues. V lost 4 bases to trimming and J lost 1 base, with 5 bases between them.

This clonotype has a count of ten or more. The chain has TRBV14 and TRBJ2-3, with 10 bases aligning to TRBD2. V trimming: 4 bases; J trimming: 4 bases; junction bases outside the gene matches: 8. The CDR3 loop spans 16 amino acids. Germline lookup yields CDR1 SGHDN and CDR2 FVKESK. CDR3 loop: CASSPTGTSVADTQYF. The CDR3 DNA reads as TGTGCCAGCAGCCCGACCGGGACTAGCGTGGCAGATACGCAGTATTTT.

Only a few counts were recorded for this clonotype. This chain uses TRBV6-1 with TRBJ2-7, with a weak D call TRBD2 (5 bases). The V gene's germline CDR1 is MNHNS and CDR2 SASEGT. Between the trimmed V and J ends, which lost 6 bases and 1 base, there was a span of 13 bases. The CDR3 covers 14 residues. CDR3 DNA sequence: TGTGCCAGCAGCCGAAGACGGGAATCCTACGAGCAGTACTTC. Translation: CASSRRRESYEQYF.

The V gene is TRBV20-1, the J gene TRBJ1-2, with a weak D call TRBD1 (5 bases). This CDR3 has 15 amino acids. CDR1 is DFQATT and CDR2 is SNEGSKA in the germline V gene (reference sequence). V lost 6 bases and J lost 7, with 24 bases in between. The CDR3 region is CSATILGRLVGGYTF. The CDR3 DNA is TGCAGTGCAACCATCTTGGGGCGTTTGGTGGGTGGCTACACCTTC.